This T cell receptor (beta chain) comes out of a study of T cell responses to AZD1222 COVID-19 vaccine. Study outcomes and limitations: The donor group comprised mostly white British people and more females; the analysis possibly underestimated clonal diversity. Spike as a whole was targeted by vaccine-associated CD4 TCRs, dominant at 160-218 and 743-854.

In regard to this clone: What it binds is unknown.

Sequencing was performed with immunoSEQ multiplex PCR; in TCRdb, only in-frame clones are kept and a portion is missing. The sample carries roughly 67,000 clones, about 88% recorded once. Sequencing was performed on peripheral blood, taken 28 days after the second AZD1222 dose. The receptor comes from an adult who received the AZD1222 COVID-19 vaccine.

CDR3: CASSLQRGDTQYF. The CDR3 DNA reads TGTGCCAGCAGCTTACAACGGGGAGATACGCAGTATTTT. The rearrangement uses TRBV7-2 and TRBJ2-3; a weak D match, TRBD2 (5 bases). Germline lookup yields CDR1 SGHTA and CDR2 FQGNSA. The CDR3 has 13 residues. Trimming removed 2 bases at V and 5 bases at J, with 8 bases between.